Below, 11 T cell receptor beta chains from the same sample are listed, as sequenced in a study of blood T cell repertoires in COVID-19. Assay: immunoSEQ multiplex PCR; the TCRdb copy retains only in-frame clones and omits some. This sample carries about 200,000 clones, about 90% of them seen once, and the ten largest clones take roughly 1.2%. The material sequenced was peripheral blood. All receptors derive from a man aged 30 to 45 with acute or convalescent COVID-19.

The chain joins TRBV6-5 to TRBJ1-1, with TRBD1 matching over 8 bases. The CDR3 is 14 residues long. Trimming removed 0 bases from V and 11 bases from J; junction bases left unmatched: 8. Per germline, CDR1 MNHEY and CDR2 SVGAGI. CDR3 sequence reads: CASSYSTGADGAFF. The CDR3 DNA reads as TGTGCCAGCAGTTACTCGACAGGGGCCGACGGGGCTTTCTTT.

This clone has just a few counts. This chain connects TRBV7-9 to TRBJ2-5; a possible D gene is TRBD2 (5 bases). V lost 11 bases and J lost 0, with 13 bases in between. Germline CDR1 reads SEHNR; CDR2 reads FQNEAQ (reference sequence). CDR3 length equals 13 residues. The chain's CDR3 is CAGRGSNQETQYF. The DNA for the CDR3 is TGTGCCGGACGGGGATCAAACCAAGAGACCCAGTACTTC.

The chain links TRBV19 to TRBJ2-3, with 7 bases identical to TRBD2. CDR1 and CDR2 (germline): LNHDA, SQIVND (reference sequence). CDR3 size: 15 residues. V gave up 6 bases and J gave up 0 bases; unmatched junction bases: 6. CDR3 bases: TGTGCCAGTAGCCTACTAGCGATAAGCACAGATACGCAGTATTTT. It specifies CASSLLAISTDTQYF. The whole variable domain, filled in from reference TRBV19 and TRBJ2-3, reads DGGITQSPKYLFRKEGQNVTLSCEQNLNHDAMYWYRQDPGQGLRLIYYSQIVNDFQKGDIAEGYSVSREKKESFPLTVTSAQKNPTAFYLCASSLLAISTDTQYFGPGTRLTVL.

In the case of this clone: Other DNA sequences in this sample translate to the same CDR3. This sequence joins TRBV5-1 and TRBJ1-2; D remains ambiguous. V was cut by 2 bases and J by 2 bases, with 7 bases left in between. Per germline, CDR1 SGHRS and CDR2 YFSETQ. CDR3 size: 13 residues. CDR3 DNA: TGCGCCAGCAGCTTCGGGAGGAACTATGGCTACACCTTC. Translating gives CASSFGRNYGYTF.

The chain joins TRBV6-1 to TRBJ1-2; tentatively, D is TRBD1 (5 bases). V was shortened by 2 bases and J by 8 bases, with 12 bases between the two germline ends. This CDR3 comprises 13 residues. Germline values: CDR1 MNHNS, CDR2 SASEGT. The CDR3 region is CASSEQGARGYTF. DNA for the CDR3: TGTGCCAGCAGTGAACAAGGGGCTCGAGGCTACACCTTC.

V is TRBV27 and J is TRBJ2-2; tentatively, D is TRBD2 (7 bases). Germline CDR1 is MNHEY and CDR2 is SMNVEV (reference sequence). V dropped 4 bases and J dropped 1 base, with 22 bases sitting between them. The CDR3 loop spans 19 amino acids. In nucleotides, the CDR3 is TGTGCCAGCAGTTCCCCCCCCGGGGGGCCGATGAAGAACACCGGGGAGCTGTTTTTT. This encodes CASSSPPGGPMKNTGELFF.

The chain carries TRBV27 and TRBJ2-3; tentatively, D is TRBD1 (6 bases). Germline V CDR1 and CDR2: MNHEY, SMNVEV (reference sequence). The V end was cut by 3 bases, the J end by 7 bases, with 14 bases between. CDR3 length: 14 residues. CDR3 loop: CASSFMSGEHTQYF. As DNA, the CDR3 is TGTGCCAGCAGTTTCATGTCAGGGGAACATACGCAGTATTTT.

CDR3 protein: CASSHLDRGGEKLFF. DNA for the CDR3: TGCGCCAGCAGCCACCTAGACAGGGGGGGTGAAAAACTGTTTTTT. This chain uses TRBV4-1 with TRBJ1-4, with 9 bases identical to TRBD1. Germline V CDR1 and CDR2: MGHRA, YSYEKL. The CDR3 totals 15 residues. The J segment lost 7 bases and the V segment lost 3 bases, leaving 6 bases of the junction unmatched.

DNA of the CDR3: TGTGCCAGCAGCCATTCCTTCCTCTCCGGGCCGACAGAAGGTAAGAATAGCAATCAGCCCCAGCATTTT. Its protein is CASSHSFLSGPTEGKNSNQPQHF. V gene TRBV14 combines with J gene TRBJ1-5; possibly TRBD1 for D (5 bases). Trimming left V 3 bases short and J 0 bases short, with 33 bases between. Looked up from germline, CDR1 is SGHDN and CDR2 is FVKESK. The CDR3 contains 23 residues.

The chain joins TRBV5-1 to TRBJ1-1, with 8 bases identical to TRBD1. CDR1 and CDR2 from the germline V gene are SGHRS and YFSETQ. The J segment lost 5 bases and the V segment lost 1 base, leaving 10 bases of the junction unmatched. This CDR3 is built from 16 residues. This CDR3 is CASSLQGARGGTEAFF. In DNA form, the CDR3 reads TGCGCCAGCAGCTTGCAGGGGGCGCGGGGGGGAACTGAAGCTTTCTTT.

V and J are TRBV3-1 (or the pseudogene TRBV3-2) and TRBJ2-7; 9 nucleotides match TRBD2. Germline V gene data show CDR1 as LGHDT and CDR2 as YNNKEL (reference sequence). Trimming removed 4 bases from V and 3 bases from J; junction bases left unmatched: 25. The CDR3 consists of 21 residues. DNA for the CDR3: TGTGCCAGCAGCCCACAAAGAGGTGGGCGGGGGGGTCCAAACCCGAACTACGAGCAGTACTTC. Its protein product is CASSPQRGGRGGPNPNYEQYF.